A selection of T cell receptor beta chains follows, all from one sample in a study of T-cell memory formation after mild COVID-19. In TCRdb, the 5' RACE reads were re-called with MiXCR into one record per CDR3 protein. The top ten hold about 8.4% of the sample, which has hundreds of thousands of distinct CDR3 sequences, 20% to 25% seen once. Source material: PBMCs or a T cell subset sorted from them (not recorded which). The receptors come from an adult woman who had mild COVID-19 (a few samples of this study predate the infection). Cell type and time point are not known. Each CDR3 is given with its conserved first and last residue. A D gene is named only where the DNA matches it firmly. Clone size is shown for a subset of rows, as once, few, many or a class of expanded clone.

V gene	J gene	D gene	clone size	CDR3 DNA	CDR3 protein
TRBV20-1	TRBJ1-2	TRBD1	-	TGCAGTGCTCCCCCCCACACAGGGGGTGAGGTTTATGGCTACACCTTC	CSAPPHTGGEVYGYTF
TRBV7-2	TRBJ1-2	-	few	TGTGCCAGCAGCTTTATGACAGCGAACTATGGCTACACCTTC	CASSFMTANYGYTF
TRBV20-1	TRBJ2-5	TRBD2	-	TGCAGTGCCAGAGGGCGACTAGCGGGGAGAGAGACCCAGTACTTC	CSARGRLAGRETQYF
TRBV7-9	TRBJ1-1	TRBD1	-	TGTGCCAGCAGCCCAAAGGACAGGATGAACACTGAAGCTTTCTTT	CASSPKDRMNTEAFF
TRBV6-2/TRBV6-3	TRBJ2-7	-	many	TGTGCCAGCAGTTACTTTCAGTCATCTACCTACGAGCAGTACTTC	CASSYFQSSTYEQYF
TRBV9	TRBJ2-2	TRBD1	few	TGTGCCAGCAGCGTACAGGGGGCTGGCGGGGAGCTGTTTTTT	CASSVQGAGGELFF
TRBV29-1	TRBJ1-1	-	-	TGCAGCGTTGAACGGGGGGCTGGGACTGAAGCTTTCTTT	CSVERGAGTEAFF
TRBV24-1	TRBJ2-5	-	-	TGTGCCACCAGTGGTCTTCGGGAGACCCAGTACTTC	CATSGLRETQYF
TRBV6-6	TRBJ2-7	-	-	TGTGCCAGCAGTTACGAGGGGGATACCTACGAGCAGTACTTC	CASSYEGDTYEQYF
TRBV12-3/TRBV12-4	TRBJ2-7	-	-	TGTGCCAGCAGCCCTCCCGATTTCGGGGGCCCTTCCTACGAGCAGTACTTC	CASSPPDFGGPSYEQYF
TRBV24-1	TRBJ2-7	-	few	TGTGCCACCAGTGATTATGGGGAAACCTACGAGCAGTACTTC	CATSDYGETYEQYF
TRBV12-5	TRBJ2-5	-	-	TGTGCTAGTGGTTTAGGTGGTATCCAAGAGACCCAGTACTTC	CASGLGGIQETQYF
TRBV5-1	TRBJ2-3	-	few	TGCGCCAGCAGCTTGGATACTAGCATTTTCACAGATACGCAGTATTTT	CASSLDTSIFTDTQYF
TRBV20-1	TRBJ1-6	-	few	TGCAGTGCTAGAGATCCGGGGCAGGGAAGGCATTCACCCCTCCACTTT	CSARDPGQGRHSPLHF
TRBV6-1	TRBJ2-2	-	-	TGTGCCAGCAGTGATGGCACCGACACCGGGGAGCTGTTTTTT	CASSDGTDTGELFF
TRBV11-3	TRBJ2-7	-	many	TGTGCCAGCGGAAGACAGGCGTACGAGCAGTACTTC	CASGRQAYEQYF
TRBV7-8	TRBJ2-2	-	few	TGTGCCAGCAGCTTAGAGGCTAACACCGGGGAGCTGTTTTTT	CASSLEANTGELFF